This entry lists 22 T cell receptor beta chains sequenced from one sample in a study of shared clonotypes between healthy human individuals. Naive CD8 cells lacked CD45RO, underwent positive selection for CCR7 and left out terminally differentiated effector memory CD45RA+ cells. Sequencing used immunoSEQ multiplex PCR; TCRdb keeps in-frame clones, though not all of them. The repertoire holds just over 2,000,000 clones, roughly 95% seen once, with 0.9% to 1.3% in the top ten. The sample was naive CD8+ T cells sorted from blood. These TCRs come from a man in his late teens or twenties in good health.

The chain joins TRBV5-1 to TRBJ1-5; the D gene is possibly TRBD1 (5 bases). Germline lookup yields CDR1 SGHRS and CDR2 YFSETQ. V lost 4 bases and J lost 1, with 15 bases in between. The CDR3 is 16 amino acids. As DNA, the CDR3 is TGCGCCAGCAGCCAAGAGGGACCCCAGAGCAATCAGCCCCAGCATTTT. Translated: CASSQEGPQSNQPQHF.

J is TRBJ2-1 and V is TRBV6-5; the D is unclear. The CDR3 contains 11 residues. The V and J ends lost 5 bases and 8 bases respectively, with 7 bases between them. CDR1 and CDR2 (germline): MNHEY, SVGAGI. The CDR3 DNA reads as TGTGCCAGCAGTCTCAACTATGAGCAGTTCTTC. Protein: CASSLNYEQFF.

The chain carries TRBV27 and TRBJ2-2, with 7 bases fitting TRBD2. V was pared by 3 bases and J by 5 bases, with 3 bases of the junction left unmatched. The CDR3 sequence is 14 residues long. Germline lookup yields CDR1 MNHEY and CDR2 SMNVEV (reference sequence). The CDR3 region has the DNA TGTGCCAGCAGTTTCTCTAGCGGTACCGGGGAGCTGTTTTTT. This codes for CASSFSSGTGELFF.

In its sample, this clone was seen a few times. This chain uses TRBV2 with TRBJ1-6, with 7 bases lining up with TRBD1. V shed 3 bases, J shed 8 bases, and the junction held 1 base outside the gene matches. The CDR3 consists of 13 residues. In germline, CDR1 is SNHLY, CDR2 FYNNEI. This chain's CDR3 is CASSETGYSPLHF. CDR3 nucleotides: TGTGCCAGCAGTGAGACAGGGTATTCACCCCTCCACTTT.

The chain carries TRBV6-1 and TRBJ1-5; D unclear. The CDR3 length is 13 residues. Trimming took 2 bases from V and 5 from J, leaving 7 bases between them. Germline V gene sequence: CDR1 MNHNS, CDR2 SASEGT. CDR3 coding DNA: TGTGCCAGCAGTGAATGGGTGGATCAGCCCCAGCATTTT. Protein product: CASSEWVDQPQHF.

This chain uses TRBV5-1 with TRBJ2-7; D is ambiguous. CDR3 size: 13 residues. Germline CDR1 SGHRS, CDR2 YFSETQ. Between the trimmed V and J ends, which lost 7 bases and 1 base, there was a span of 12 bases. The CDR3 region is CASAYDKSYEQYF. DNA of the CDR3: TGCGCCAGCGCCTACGACAAGTCCTACGAGCAGTACTTC.

J is TRBJ2-1 and V is TRBV4-3, with 9 bases lining up with TRBD2. This CDR3 contains 18 residues. The V and J ends lost 0 bases and 9 bases, in that order; junction bases with no gene match: 15. The germline V gene has CDR1 LGHNA and CDR2 YSLEER. The CDR3 reads CASSQDRAAGGFVGEQFF. DNA for the CDR3: TGCGCCAGCAGCCAAGATAGGGCAGCGGGAGGTTTCGTCGGTGAGCAGTTCTTC.

A remark on this clone: The identical CDR3 is also encoded by other nucleotide sequences in the sample. The gene calls are TRBV2 and TRBJ2-7, with D unresolved. Looked up from germline, CDR1 is SNHLY and CDR2 is FYNNEI. V gave up 4 bases and J gave up 1 base, with 8 bases separating them. This CDR3 has 13 amino acids. The CDR3 loop is CASSGTASYEQYF. The DNA of the CDR3 is TGTGCCAGCAGTGGAACGGCTTCCTACGAGCAGTACTTC.

Remarks on this clone: The sample holds other DNA sequences that translate to the same CDR3. The rearrangement joins TRBV5-4 to TRBJ2-7; TRBD1 is a possible D gene (5 bases). Germline loops: CDR1 SGHNT, CDR2 YYREEE (reference sequence). Trimming took off 4 bases at V and 3 bases at J, with 11 bases between the two ends. There are 13 residues in the CDR3. CDR3 bases: TGTGCCAGCAGCCCCGACAGAAACTACGAGCAGTACTTC. Protein product: CASSPDRNYEQYF.

The chain links TRBV19 to TRBJ2-2; D not certain. V was clipped by 7 bases and J by 0 bases, with 9 bases between them. This CDR3 is 14 amino acids long. Germline values: CDR1 LNHDA, CDR2 SQIVND (reference sequence). For the CDR3, the DNA is TGTGCCAGTAACAACAACGCGAACACCGGGGAGCTGTTTTTT. Protein sequence: CASNNNANTGELFF.

The V call is TRBV5-4, the J call TRBJ2-7, with D perhaps given as TRBD1 or TRBD2 (5 bases each). The ends were cut back, 6 bases at V and 6 bases at J, with 19 bases in the middle. This CDR3 has 14 amino acids. Per the germline V gene, CDR1 is SGHNT and CDR2 is YYREEE (reference sequence). CDR3 coding DNA: TGTGCCAGCACCGACCCGGGACGGCCATCCGAGCAGTACTTC. Its translation: CASTDPGRPSEQYF.

This sequence joins TRBV6-5 and TRBJ2-1; 9 bases are shared with TRBD2. The CDR3 covers 15 residues. With V trimmed by 4 bases and J by 4 bases, 5 bases remained unmatched. From germline, CDR1 is MNHEY and CDR2 SVGAGI. In DNA form, the CDR3 reads TGTGCCAGCAGTTCGAGCGGGGGGCTATACAATGAGCAGTTCTTC. Its translation is CASSSSGGLYNEQFF.

This sequence joins TRBV29-1 and TRBJ2-1; tentative D call: TRBD1 (6 bases). The CDR3 is 14 residues long. Germline V CDR1 and CDR2: SQVTM, ANQGSEA. V was clipped by 4 bases and J by 6 bases, with 16 bases between them. Here the CDR3 reads CSVVGTSGSNEQFF. CDR3 DNA: TGCAGCGTTGTCGGGACATCTGGTTCCAATGAGCAGTTCTTC.

The chain employs TRBV28 and TRBJ2-3; D is possibly TRBD2 (6 bases). The CDR3 runs 15 residues. Trimming took 1 base from V and 2 from J, leaving 10 bases between them. CDR1 MDHEN and CDR2 SYDVKM come from the germline V gene. CDR3 sequence reads: CASSLLGGVTDTQYF. The CDR3, as DNA: TGTGCCAGCAGTTTATTGGGCGGGGTCACAGATACGCAGTATTTT.

This clone was seen just once. This chain joins TRBV2 and TRBJ2-5, with D tentatively TRBD1 or TRBD2 (6 bases each). Trimming took off 4 bases at V and 2 bases at J, with 14 bases between the two ends. Germline V gene lookup returns CDR1 SNHLY and CDR2 FYNNEI. There are 15 residues in the CDR3. In DNA form, the CDR3 reads TGTGCCAGCAGTGGTTGGGGGGCCGGGCAAGAGACCCAGTACTTC. It specifies CASSGWGAGQETQYF.

V and J are TRBV7-9 and TRBJ2-2, with TRBD1 identical over 7 bases. Germline V lookup: CDR1 SEHNR, CDR2 FQNEAQ (reference sequence). V lost 2 bases to trimming and J lost 2 bases; unmatched junction nucleotides: 5. This CDR3 has 16 residues. Here the CDR3 reads CASSLTAGGNTGELFF. CDR3 bases: TGTGCCAGCAGCTTAACGGCAGGGGGAAACACCGGGGAGCTGTTTTTT. Full variable domain (rest looked up from reference TRBV7-9 and TRBJ2-2): DTGVSQNPRHKITKRGQNVTFRCDPISEHNRLYWYRQTLGQGPEFLTYFQNEAQLEKSRLLSDRFSAERPKGSFSTLEIQRTEQGDSAMYLCASSLTAGGNTGELFFGEGSRLTVL.

This sequence joins TRBV2 and TRBJ1-3, with D possibly matching TRBD1 (6 bases). Per germline, CDR1 SNHLY and CDR2 FYNNEI. V was clipped by 7 bases and J by 2 bases, with 12 bases between them. This CDR3 is built from 14 residues. This chain's CDR3 is CASTDRDTGNTIYF. Here the CDR3 DNA reads TGTGCCAGCACAGACCGGGACACTGGAAACACCATATATTTT.

The genes are TRBV7-9 and TRBJ2-5; no definite D call. This CDR3 contains 14 residues. Germline V gene lookup returns CDR1 SEHNR and CDR2 FQNEAQ (reference sequence). The V end was cut by 2 bases, the J end by 5 bases, with 12 bases between. This CDR3 reads CASSLLAYGETQYF. The CDR3 DNA is TGTGCCAGCAGCTTATTGGCCTATGGGGAGACCCAGTACTTC.

V is TRBV5-4 and J is TRBJ2-7; 13 positions agree with TRBD2. This CDR3 is 16 amino acids long. V was pared by 0 bases and J by 4 bases, with 4 bases of the junction left unmatched. CDR1 SGHNT and CDR2 YYREEE come from the germline V gene (reference sequence). As DNA, the CDR3 is TGTGCCAGCAGCTTGGAGGGACTAGCGGGAATTTACGAGCAGTACTTC. Its protein is CASSLEGLAGIYEQYF.

The chain couples TRBV19 to TRBJ2-3, with 10 positions matching TRBD1. The CDR3 is 15 residues long. The junction had 5 bases not matched to a gene; V was cut back by 6 bases and J by 2 bases. The germline gives CDR1 LNHDA, CDR2 SQIVND (reference sequence). DNA of the CDR3: TGTGCCAGTAGCACGGGGACAGGGGACACAGATACGCAGTATTTT. Translation gives CASSTGTGDTDTQYF.

The chain employs TRBV7-9 and TRBJ1-3, with TRBD1 matching over 7 bases. V gave up 5 bases and J gave up 8 bases; unmatched junction bases: 12. The CDR3 runs 15 residues. Germline CDR1 is SEHNR and CDR2 is FQNEAQ (reference sequence). CDR3 sequence: CASSVPQGVADTIYF. The DNA for the CDR3 is TGTGCCAGCAGCGTACCTCAGGGGGTGGCGGACACCATATATTTT.

The V gene is TRBV5-4, the J gene TRBJ2-2, with 12 positions matching TRBD2. This CDR3 contains 15 residues. V lost 4 bases, J lost 6 bases, and 4 bases stayed unmatched. Germline assignment: CDR1 SGHNT and CDR2 YYREEE (reference sequence). CDR3: CASSPTSGSAGELFF. The CDR3 nucleotides are TGTGCCAGCAGCCCGACTAGCGGGAGTGCCGGGGAGCTGTTTTTT. Based on the CDR3 plus reference TRBV5-4 and TRBJ2-2, the full variable domain is ETGVTQSPTHLIKTRGQQVTLRCSSQSGHNTVSWYQQALGQGPQFIFQYYREEENGRGNFPPRFSGLQFPNYSSELNVNALELDDSALYLCASSPTSGSAGELFFGEGSRLTVL.